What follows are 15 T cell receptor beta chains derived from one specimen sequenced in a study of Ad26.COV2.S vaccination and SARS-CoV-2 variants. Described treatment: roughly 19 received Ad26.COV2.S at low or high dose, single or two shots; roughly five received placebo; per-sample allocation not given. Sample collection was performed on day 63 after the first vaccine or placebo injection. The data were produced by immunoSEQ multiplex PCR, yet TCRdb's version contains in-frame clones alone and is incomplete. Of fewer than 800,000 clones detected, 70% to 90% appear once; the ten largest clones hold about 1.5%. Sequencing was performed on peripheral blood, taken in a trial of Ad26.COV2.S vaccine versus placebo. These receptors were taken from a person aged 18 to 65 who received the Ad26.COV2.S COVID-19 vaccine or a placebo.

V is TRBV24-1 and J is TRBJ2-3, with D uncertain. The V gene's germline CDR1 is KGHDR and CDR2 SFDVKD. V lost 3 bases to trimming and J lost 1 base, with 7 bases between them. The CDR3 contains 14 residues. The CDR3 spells CATSDPKGTDTQYF. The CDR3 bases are TGTGCCACCAGTGATCCGAAAGGCACAGATACGCAGTATTTT.

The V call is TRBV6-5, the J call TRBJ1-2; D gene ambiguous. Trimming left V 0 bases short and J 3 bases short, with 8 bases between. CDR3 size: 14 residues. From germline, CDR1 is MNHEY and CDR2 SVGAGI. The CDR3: CASSYSGHYYGYTF. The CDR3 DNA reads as TGTGCCAGCAGTTACTCCGGGCACTACTATGGCTACACCTTC.

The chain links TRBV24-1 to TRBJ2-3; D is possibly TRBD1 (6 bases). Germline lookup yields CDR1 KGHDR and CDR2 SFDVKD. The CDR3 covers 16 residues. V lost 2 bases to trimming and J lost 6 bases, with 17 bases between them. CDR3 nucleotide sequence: TGTGCCACCAGTGATTATCGAGCGGAAAGGGGGGATACGCAGTATTTT. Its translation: CATSDYRAERGDTQYF.

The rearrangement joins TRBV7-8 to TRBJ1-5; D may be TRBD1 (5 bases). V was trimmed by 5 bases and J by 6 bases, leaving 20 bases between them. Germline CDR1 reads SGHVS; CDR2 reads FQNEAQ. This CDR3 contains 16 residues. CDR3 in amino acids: CASSPRAGTLLQPQHF. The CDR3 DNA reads TGTGCCAGCAGCCCTAGGGCCGGGACGCTACTTCAGCCCCAGCATTTT.

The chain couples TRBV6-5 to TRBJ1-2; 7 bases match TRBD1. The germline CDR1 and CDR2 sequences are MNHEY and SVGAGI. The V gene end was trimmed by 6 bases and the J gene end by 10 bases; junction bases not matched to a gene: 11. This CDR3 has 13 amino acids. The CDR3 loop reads CASSIDREGSYTF. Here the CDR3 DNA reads TGTGCCAGCAGCATCGACAGGGAGGGTTCCTACACCTTC.

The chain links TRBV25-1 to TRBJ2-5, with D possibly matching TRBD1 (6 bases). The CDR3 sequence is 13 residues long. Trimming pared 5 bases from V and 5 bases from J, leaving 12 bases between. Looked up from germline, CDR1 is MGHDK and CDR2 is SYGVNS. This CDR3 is CASSLPGAETQYF. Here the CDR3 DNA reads TGTGCCAGCAGTCTTCCAGGGGCTGAGACCCAGTACTTC.

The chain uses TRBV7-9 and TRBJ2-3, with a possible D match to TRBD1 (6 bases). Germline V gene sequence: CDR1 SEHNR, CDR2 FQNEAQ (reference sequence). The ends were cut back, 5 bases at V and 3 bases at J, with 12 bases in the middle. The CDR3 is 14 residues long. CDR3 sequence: CASSQGLSTDTQYF. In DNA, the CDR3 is TGTGCCAGCAGCCAGGGGTTGAGTACAGATACGCAGTATTTT.

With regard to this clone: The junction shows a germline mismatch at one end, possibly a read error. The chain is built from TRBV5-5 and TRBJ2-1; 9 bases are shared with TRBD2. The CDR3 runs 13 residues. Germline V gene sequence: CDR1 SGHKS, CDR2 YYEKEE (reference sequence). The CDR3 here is CASSGGTSNKQFF. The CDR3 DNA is TGTGCCAGCAGCGGCGGGACTAGCAATAAGCAGTTCTTC.

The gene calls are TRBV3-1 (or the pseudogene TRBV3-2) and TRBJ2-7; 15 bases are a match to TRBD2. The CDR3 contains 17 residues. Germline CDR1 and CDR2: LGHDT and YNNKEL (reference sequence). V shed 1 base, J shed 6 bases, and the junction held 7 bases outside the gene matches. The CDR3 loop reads CASSQGGLAGGSPEQYF. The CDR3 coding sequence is TGTGCCAGCAGCCAAGGGGGACTAGCGGGAGGATCTCCCGAGCAGTACTTC.

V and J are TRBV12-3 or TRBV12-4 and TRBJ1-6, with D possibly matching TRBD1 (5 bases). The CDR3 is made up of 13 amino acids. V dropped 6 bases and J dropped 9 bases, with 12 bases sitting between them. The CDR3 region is CASSPGHISPLHF. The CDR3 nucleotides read TGTGCCAGCAGCCCAGGACATATTTCACCCCTCCACTTT.

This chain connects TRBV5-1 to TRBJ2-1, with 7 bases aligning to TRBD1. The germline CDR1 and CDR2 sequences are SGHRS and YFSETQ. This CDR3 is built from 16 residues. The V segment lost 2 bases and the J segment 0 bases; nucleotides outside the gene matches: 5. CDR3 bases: TGCGCCAGCAGCTTCTGGACAGGTAGCTCCTACAATGAGCAGTTCTTC. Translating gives CASSFWTGSSYNEQFF. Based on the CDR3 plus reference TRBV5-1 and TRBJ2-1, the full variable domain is KAGVTQTPRYLIKTRGQQVTLSCSPISGHRSVSWYQQTPGQGLQFLFEYFSETQRNKGNFPGRFSGRQFSNSRSEMNVSTLELGDSALYLCASSFWTGSSYNEQFFGPGTRLTVL.

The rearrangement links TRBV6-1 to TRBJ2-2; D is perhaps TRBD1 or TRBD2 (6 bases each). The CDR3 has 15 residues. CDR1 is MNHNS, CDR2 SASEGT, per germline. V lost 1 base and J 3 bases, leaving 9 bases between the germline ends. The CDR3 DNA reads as TGTGCCAGCAGTGAAGGGGGGGCTGACACCGGGGAGCTGTTTTTT. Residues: CASSEGGADTGELFF.

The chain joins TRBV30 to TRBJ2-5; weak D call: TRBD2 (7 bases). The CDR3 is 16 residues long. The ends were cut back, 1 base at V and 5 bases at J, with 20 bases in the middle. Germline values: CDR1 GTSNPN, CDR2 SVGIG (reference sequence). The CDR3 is CAWSALGGGAVETQYF. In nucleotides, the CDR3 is TGTGCCTGGAGTGCCCTAGGTGGGGGGGCTGTGGAGACCCAGTACTTC.

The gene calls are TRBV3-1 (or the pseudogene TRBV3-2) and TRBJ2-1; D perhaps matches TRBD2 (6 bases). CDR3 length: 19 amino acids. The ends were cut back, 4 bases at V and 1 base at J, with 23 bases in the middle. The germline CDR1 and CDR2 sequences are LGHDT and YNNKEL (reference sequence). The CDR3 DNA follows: TGTGCCAGCAGCCCGGTGGGGCCCGAGTGGGAGGTTTCCTACAATGAGCAGTTCTTC. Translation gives CASSPVGPEWEVSYNEQFF.

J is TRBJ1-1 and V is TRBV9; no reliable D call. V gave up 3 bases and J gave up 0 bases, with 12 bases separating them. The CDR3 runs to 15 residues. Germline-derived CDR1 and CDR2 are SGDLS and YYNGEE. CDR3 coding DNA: TGTGCCAGCAGCGCCCGGACGGATATGAACACTGAAGCTTTCTTT. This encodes CASSARTDMNTEAFF.